The 15 T cell receptor beta chains given below trace back to one sample, sequenced in a study of blood T cell repertoires in COVID-19. Libraries were prepared by immunoSEQ multiplex PCR; TCRdb keeps only in-frame clonotypes and omits some of them. This sample has around 470,000 clones, with around 91% found just once. Material for sequencing was PBMCs or T cells enriched from blood (not recorded which). The receptors derive from a man between 18 and 29 years old who had recovered from COVID-19.

V and J are TRBV27 and TRBJ1-6; weak D call: TRBD1 (5 bases). This CDR3 has 16 residues. The V gene's germline CDR1 is MNHEY and CDR2 SMNVEV (reference sequence). V was trimmed by 6 bases and J by 0 bases, leaving 12 bases between them. CDR3 region: CASSPDRISYNSPLHF. The DNA for the CDR3 is TGTGCCAGCAGCCCAGACAGAATCTCCTATAATTCACCCCTCCACTTT.

This clone is a singleton in its sample. The V gene is TRBV2, the J gene TRBJ1-4, with D perhaps TRBD1 (6 bases). V dropped 6 bases and J dropped 5 bases, with 16 bases sitting between them. This CDR3 spans 15 amino acids. Germline CDR1 reads SNHLY; CDR2 reads FYNNEI. CDR3 sequence (DNA): TGTGCCAGCAGAGGAACCACAGGGATGAATGAAAAACTGTTTTTT. It specifies CASRGTTGMNEKLFF.

The gene calls are TRBV7-4 and TRBJ1-6; the D is unclear. CDR1 is SGHVT, CDR2 SQSDAQ, per germline. The CDR3 is made up of 15 amino acids. The V end lost 8 bases, the J end lost 0 bases, and 11 bases lay between the germline ends. CDR3 residues: CASEGRSSYNSPLHF. For the CDR3, the DNA is TGTGCCAGCGAGGGCCGGAGCTCCTATAATTCACCCCTCCACTTT.

In DNA form, the CDR3 reads TGTGCCAGCAGTTCGGGACAGGGAGTCGGGGAGCTGTTTTTT. Translation gives CASSSGQGVGELFF. The J gene is TRBJ2-2, the V gene TRBV28; 9 nucleotides align to TRBD1. Germline values: CDR1 MDHEN, CDR2 SYDVKM. Trimming removed 4 bases from V and 7 bases from J; junction bases left unmatched: 4. The CDR3 covers 14 residues.

The V and J genes are TRBV3-1 (or the pseudogene TRBV3-2) and TRBJ2-1; 14 nucleotides agree with TRBD2. The germline CDR1 and CDR2 sequences are LGHDT and YNNKEL (reference sequence). This CDR3 spans 16 amino acids. V shed 4 bases, J shed 7 bases, and the junction held 6 bases outside the gene matches. CDR3 sequence: CASSPWTSGRRNEQFF. CDR3 sequence (DNA): TGTGCCAGCAGCCCCTGGACTAGCGGGAGGAGAAATGAGCAGTTCTTC.

This clone was observed once. The V gene is TRBV11-2, the J gene TRBJ2-3, with TRBD2 identical over 11 bases. The CDR3 extends over 17 amino acids. Trimming removed 5 bases from V and 2 bases from J; junction bases left unmatched: 9. Looked up from germline, CDR1 is SGHAT and CDR2 is FQNNGV. The CDR3 sequence is CASSRLTSGEYTDTQYF. The DNA for the CDR3 is TGTGCCAGCAGCCGGCTGACTAGCGGGGAATACACAGATACGCAGTATTTT.

The J gene is TRBJ2-1, the V gene TRBV9; 11 nucleotides agree with TRBD2. CDR3 length: 20 residues. Trimming removed 4 bases from V and 0 bases from J; junction bases left unmatched: 15. Germline CDR1 and CDR2: SGDLS and YYNGEE. The CDR3 nucleotides are TGTGCCAGCAGCTCAAAGACTAGCGGGACTGCCAGGAGCTCCTACAATGAGCAGTTCTTC. Translation: CASSSKTSGTARSSYNEQFF.

The chain joins TRBV19 to TRBJ1-5; 9 nucleotides align to TRBD1. The germline CDR1 and CDR2 sequences are LNHDA and SQIVND (reference sequence). The CDR3 loop spans 16 amino acids. Trimming took 5 bases from V and 2 from J; bases not matched to a gene: 7. The CDR3 DNA follows: TGTGCCAGTAGTCCAATGGGACAGGGCCGCAATCAGCCCCAGCATTTT. It is translated as CASSPMGQGRNQPQHF.

The chain uses TRBV7-8 and TRBJ2-1, with 9 bases that match TRBD1. The V and J ends lost 4 bases and 8 bases, in that order; junction bases with no gene match: 0. Germline-derived CDR1 and CDR2 are SGHVS and FQNEAQ. This CDR3 is built from 12 residues. DNA for the CDR3: TGTGCCAGCAGCTGGACAGGGGATGAGCAGTTCTTC. This codes for CASSWTGDEQFF.

V gene TRBV29-1 combines with J gene TRBJ2-2; TRBD1 agrees at 9 bases. Germline lookup yields CDR1 SQVTM and CDR2 ANQGSEA. The trim removed 5 bases at V and 0 bases at J, leaving 1 base unmatched. The CDR3 loop spans 14 amino acids. CDR3 sequence (DNA): TGCAGCGTTCGACAGGGGGCGAACACCGGGGAGCTGTTTTTT. Translated: CSVRQGANTGELFF.

This chain uses TRBV6-6 with TRBJ1-5; no clear D. V lost 5 bases, J lost 8 bases, and 10 bases lay in between. The CDR3 consists of 12 residues. The germline CDR1 and CDR2 sequences are MNHNY and SVGAGI (reference sequence). The CDR3 region is CASSPGNEPQHF. The DNA of the CDR3 is TGTGCCAGCAGTCCCGGGAATGAGCCCCAGCATTTT.

This chain links TRBV21-1 with TRBJ2-7; TRBD2, the table's D call, was not compared with the DNA. TRBV21-1 is given as a pseudogene. CDR3 size: 16 residues. In DNA, the CDR3 is TGTGCCAGCAGCAAAGTAAAGGGGGGGAAATCCTACGAGCAGTACTTC. Translated, it gives CASSKVKGGKSYEQYF.

This chain uses TRBV29-1 with TRBJ2-1, with 9 positions matching TRBD2. V gave up 7 bases and J gave up 6 bases; unmatched junction bases: 7. The CDR3 extends over 13 amino acids. CDR1 and CDR2 from the germline V gene are SQVTM and ANQGSEA. CDR3 amino acids: CSASILAGNEQFF. The DNA of the CDR3 is TGCAGCGCCAGTATACTAGCGGGCAATGAGCAGTTCTTC.

The chain employs TRBV27 and TRBJ1-4, with TRBD1 matching 9 bases. This CDR3 is built from 16 residues. Germline CDR1 MNHEY, CDR2 SMNVEV (reference sequence). The junction had 6 bases not matched to a gene; V was cut back by 6 bases and J by 1 base. The CDR3 sequence: CASSPGTGQTNEKLFF. The CDR3 nucleotides are TGTGCCAGCAGCCCAGGGACAGGGCAAACTAATGAAAAACTGTTTTTT.

The chain uses TRBV14 and TRBJ1-5; TRBD1 might be the D (5 bases). V was shortened by 0 bases and J by 0 bases, with 12 bases between the two germline ends. This CDR3 region has 17 residues. Germline CDR1 SGHDN, CDR2 FVKESK. CDR3 sequence (DNA): TGTGCCAGCAGCCAAGATCCCACAGGACATAGCAATCAGCCCCAGCATTTT. Translation: CASSQDPTGHSNQPQHF.